The 31 T cell receptor beta chains below come from one sample, sequenced in a study of T cells after yellow fever vaccination. MiXCR, run by TCRdb on the 5' RACE reads, gives a single entry per CDR3 protein. The sample contains about 120,000 distinct CDR3 sequences, almost 9% of which appear only once. The material was CD8+ T cells sorted from PBMCs, obtained on the day of the yellow fever booster vaccination. The receptor set was obtained from a man aged 18 to 29 who received the YFV17D yellow fever vaccine.

This clonotype was observed many times. The chain employs TRBV20-1 and TRBJ2-5; D is perhaps TRBD2 (5 bases). Germline lookup yields CDR1 DFQATT and CDR2 SNEGSKA (reference sequence). The CDR3 is 14 amino acids. V was shortened by 3 bases and J by 5 bases, with 16 bases between the two germline ends. In nucleotides, the CDR3 is TGCAGTGCTAGTACGGGGTTGGTGTGGGAGACCCAGTACTTC. This translates into CSASTGLVWETQYF.

V is TRBV9 and J is TRBJ2-3; tentatively, D is TRBD2 (5 bases). V lost 4 bases and J 8 bases, leaving 20 bases between the germline ends. The germline V gene has CDR1 SGDLS and CDR2 YYNGEE. This CDR3 is 15 amino acids long. The CDR3 nucleotides read TGTGCCAGCAGCCCTCGGGGTCCCCTCCTGGGTACGCAGTATTTT. Translation: CASSPRGPLLGTQYF.

At least ten counts were recorded for this clonotype. The chain employs TRBV28 and TRBJ2-7; 7 positions agree with TRBD1. Germline V gene data show CDR1 as MDHEN and CDR2 as SYDVKM. The CDR3 is 15 amino acids. Trimming removed 6 bases from V and 3 bases from J; junction bases left unmatched: 11. The CDR3 sequence: CASSQTGFGVYEQYF. CDR3 DNA sequence: TGTGCCAGCAGCCAGACAGGGTTCGGTGTCTACGAGCAGTACTTC.

This clonotype has at least ten counts. The rearrangement uses TRBV12-3 or TRBV12-4 and TRBJ2-2; D tentatively reads TRBD1 or TRBD2 (6 bases each). The CDR3 sequence is 15 residues long. The ends were cut back, 2 bases at V and 4 bases at J, with 11 bases in the middle. This CDR3 reads CASSLRGVGTGELFF. CDR3 bases: TGTGCCAGCAGTTTAAGGGGGGTTGGCACCGGGGAGCTGTTTTTT.

Notes on this clonotype: The germline gene is not matched at one end of the junction; a read error may be the cause. The chain uses TRBV28 and TRBJ1-6; a weak D match, TRBD1 (5 bases). The length of the CDR3 is 14 residues. Per germline, CDR1 MDHEN and CDR2 SYDVKM. CDR3 loop: CASRGTSNNSPLHF. CDR3 coding DNA: TGTGCCAGCAGAGGGACCTCCAATAATTCACCCCTCCACTTT. The full variable domain, with the rest looked up from reference TRBV28 and TRBJ1-6, is DVKVTQSSRYLVKRTGEKVFLECVQDMDHENMFWYRQDPGLGLRLIYFSYDVKMKEKGDIPEGYSVSREKKERFSLILESASTNQTSMYLCASRGTSNNSPLHFGNGTRLTVT.

CDR3 coding DNA: TGCGCCAGCAGCCAAGTCCAGGGCCGGGAGCAGTACGTC. Translation: CASSQVQGREQYV. The J gene is TRBJ2-7, the V gene TRBV4-3; maybe TRBD1 (5 bases). The CDR3 loop spans 13 amino acids. Germline CDR1 LGHNA, CDR2 YSLEER. Trimming cost V 1 base and J 7 bases, with 11 bases left between them.

This clonotype appeared a few times. CDR3 residues: CASSMEEGRVGGYTF. Here the CDR3 DNA reads TGTGCCAGTAGTATGGAGGAAGGCAGGGTCGGCGGCTACACCTTC. The rearrangement joins TRBV19 to TRBJ1-2, with D possibly being TRBD1 (5 bases). The CDR3 has 15 residues. Germline CDR1 and CDR2: LNHDA and SQIVND (reference sequence). Trimming left V 3 bases short and J 8 bases short, with 19 bases between.

The chain is built from TRBV24-1 and TRBJ2-1; 8 positions agree with TRBD2. Germline loops: CDR1 KGHDR, CDR2 SFDVKD. The ends lost 3 bases at V and 6 bases at J; junction bases unmatched: 9. The CDR3 is made up of 16 amino acids. As DNA, the CDR3 is TGTGCCACCAGTGATCGGGGGGGGCTTATCCTCAATGAGCAGTTCTTC. Its translation: CATSDRGGLILNEQFF.

The chain couples TRBV7-9 to TRBJ2-7; D is possibly TRBD1 (6 bases). The germline gives CDR1 SEHNR, CDR2 FQNEAQ (reference sequence). The CDR3 contains 15 residues. V lost 5 bases to trimming and J lost 4 bases, with 18 bases between them. DNA of the CDR3: TGTGCCAGCAGCCCCGCGGACAGCAGTTTTTACGAGCAGTACGTC. Its translation: CASSPADSSFYEQYV.

Turning to this clonotype: A single base separates this from a much larger clone, so it may be a read error. The chain links TRBV7-2 to TRBJ2-1; D remains ambiguous. Trimming pared 1 base from V and 7 bases from J, leaving 5 bases between. The CDR3 extends over 12 amino acids. Germline V CDR1 and CDR2: SGHTA, FQGNSA. This CDR3 is CASSLVRNEQFF. The CDR3 region has the DNA TGTGCCAGCAGCTTAGTTAGGAATGAGCAGTTCTTC.

This clonotype turned up a few times. This chain connects TRBV30 to TRBJ1-4; D is possibly TRBD1 (6 bases). The V gene lost 0 bases and the J gene lost 0 bases, with 17 bases spanning the gap. From germline, CDR1 is GTSNPN and CDR2 SVGIG (reference sequence). The CDR3 is 18 amino acids. The CDR3 DNA reads as TGTGCCTGGAGTGTACCGGGGAGGACAGTTGCAACTAATGAAAAACTGTTTTTT. This codes for CAWSVPGRTVATNEKLFF.

The chain is built from TRBV28 and TRBJ2-5; D remains unclear. Trimming cost V 6 bases and J 4 bases, with 9 bases left between them. The CDR3 contains 12 residues. Germline CDR1 reads MDHEN; CDR2 reads SYDVKM. Here the CDR3 reads CASRGHGETQYF. CDR3 bases: TGTGCCAGCAGAGGTCACGGAGAGACCCAGTACTTC.

CDR3: CASSQDRGQVTGELFF. DNA for the CDR3: TGCGCCAGCAGCCAAGACAGAGGGCAGGTCACCGGGGAGCTGTTTTTT. The chain links TRBV4-3 to TRBJ2-2; a weak D match, TRBD2 (5 bases). The V gene's germline CDR1 is LGHNA and CDR2 YSLEER. The CDR3 totals 16 residues. V shed 0 bases and J shed 4 bases, with 12 bases lying between them.

This clonotype was counted between two and nine times. The gene calls are TRBV29-1 and TRBJ2-3, with 8 nucleotides matching TRBD1. V shed 4 bases, J shed 2 bases, and the junction held 2 bases outside the gene matches. Looked up from germline, CDR1 is SQVTM and CDR2 is ANQGSEA. CDR3 size: 13 residues. CDR3 DNA sequence: TGCAGCGTTGCCAGGGGGCTCACAGATACGCAGTATTTT. Its protein is CSVARGLTDTQYF.

The chain recombines TRBV9 with TRBJ1-1; TRBD1 matches at 7 bases. Germline CDR1 SGDLS, CDR2 YYNGEE. J gave up 5 bases and V 2 bases, and 9 bases lay outside the gene matches. The length of the CDR3 is 15 residues. DNA of the CDR3: TGTGCCAGCAGCGTGGGGAGTCCAGGGGGGACTGAAGCTTTCTTT. Translated, it gives CASSVGSPGGTEAFF.

This clonotype has just a few counts. The gene calls are TRBV4-2 and TRBJ2-2; D perhaps matches TRBD1 (5 bases). The CDR3 sequence is 18 residues long. Germline V gives CDR1 LGHNA, CDR2 YNFKEQ. V lost 4 bases, J lost 0 bases, and 18 bases lay in between. The CDR3 sequence: CASSLEPQGFANTGELFF. The CDR3 DNA sequence: TGTGCCAGCAGCCTCGAACCCCAGGGATTCGCGAACACCGGGGAGCTGTTTTTT.

This clonotype was counted at least ten times. This rearrangement joins TRBV29-1 to TRBJ2-1; a possible D gene is TRBD1 (5 bases). This CDR3 is 15 amino acids long. The V and J ends lost 1 base and 4 bases respectively, with 14 bases between them. Germline V gene lookup returns CDR1 SQVTM and CDR2 ANQGSEA. The CDR3 coding sequence is TGCAGCGTTGAAGGGATCGTTGACAGTTACAATGAGCAGTTCTTC. This sequence encodes CSVEGIVDSYNEQFF.

This clonotype was found a few times. The chain recombines TRBV12-3 or TRBV12-4 with TRBJ2-3, with unresolved D. V gave up 5 bases and J gave up 1 base, with 13 bases separating them. This CDR3 spans 15 amino acids. CDR3 sequence (DNA): TGTGCCAGCAGTCCGCGTTCGGCTCGCACAGATACGCAGTATTTT. Translation: CASSPRSARTDTQYF.

This clonotype was observed at least ten times. This chain links TRBV25-1 with TRBJ1-4; D unclear. With 3 bases removed from V and 3 bases from J, the gap between germline ends came to 8 bases. The germline CDR1 and CDR2 sequences are MGHDK and SYGVNS. The CDR3 has 14 residues. CDR3 sequence: CASSDIQSNEKLFF. Here the CDR3 DNA reads TGTGCCAGCAGTGATATACAGTCTAATGAAAAACTGTTTTTT.

In this sample, this clonotype turned up a few times. The rearrangement links TRBV7-9 to TRBJ2-6; TRBD2 is a possible D gene (6 bases). Germline V gene lookup returns CDR1 SEHNR and CDR2 FQNEAQ (reference sequence). The CDR3 has 16 residues. With 5 bases removed from V and 2 bases from J, the gap between germline ends came to 13 bases. CDR3 protein: CASSRRIAAGANVLTF. The CDR3 nucleotides read TGTGCCAGCAGCAGAAGGATAGCGGCTGGGGCCAACGTCCTGACTTTC.

This clonotype came up a few times. The rearrangement links TRBV12-3 or TRBV12-4 to TRBJ2-3; TRBD2 aligns across 7 bases. This CDR3 has 15 amino acids. Germline trimming cut 3 bases from V and 5 bases from J; bases unmatched to any gene: 8. The CDR3 loop is CASSLGQGGRDTQYF. CDR3 sequence (DNA): TGTGCCAGCAGTTTGGGTCAGGGAGGGAGAGATACGCAGTATTTT.

Only a few counts were recorded for this clonotype. The chain joins TRBV6-2 or TRBV6-3 to TRBJ2-7; D remains unclear. Germline V lookup: CDR1 MNHEY, CDR2 SVGEGT. This CDR3 contains 13 residues. V dropped 2 bases and J dropped 4 bases, with 9 bases sitting between them. The CDR3 region has the DNA TGTGCCAGCAGTTACGATTGGGATTACGAGCAGTACTTC. This sequence encodes CASSYDWDYEQYF.

This clonotype was seen ten or more times. This sequence joins TRBV20-1 and TRBJ2-7; D remains ambiguous. CDR3 length: 11 amino acids. In germline, CDR1 is DFQATT, CDR2 SNEGSKA (reference sequence). V lost 5 bases, J lost 2 bases, and 7 bases lay in between. CDR3 region: CSASDPYEQYV. The DNA for the CDR3 is TGCAGTGCTTCGGACCCCTACGAGCAGTACGTC.

The chain couples TRBV2 to TRBJ2-1, with D unresolved. The CDR3 contains 16 residues. Trimming took off 1 base at V and 2 bases at J, with 12 bases between the two ends. The germline V gene has CDR1 SNHLY and CDR2 FYNNEI. CDR3: CASSEVRLVAYNEQFF. DNA for the CDR3: TGTGCCAGCAGTGAAGTTCGGCTGGTAGCCTACAATGAGCAGTTCTTC.

CDR3 protein: CASSQVLGETQYF. CDR3 DNA sequence: TGCGCCAGCAGCCAAGTTCTAGGCGAGACCCAGTACTTC. The J gene is TRBJ2-5, the V gene TRBV4-1; D unclear. Germline V gene data show CDR1 as MGHRA and CDR2 as YSYEKL. Deletions cut 1 base from V and 5 bases from J, with 8 bases between. This CDR3 spans 13 amino acids.

On this clonotype itself: The junction and the germline gene differ at one end; a read error may be behind it. V is TRBV7-7 and J is TRBJ2-5; 9 bases align to TRBD2. The length of the CDR3 is 17 residues. Germline values: CDR1 SSHAT, CDR2 FNYEAQ (reference sequence). This CDR3 reads CASSLLSAGGPGETQYF. CDR3 nucleotide sequence: TGTGCTAGCAGCTTATTATCGGCGGGGGGGCCGGGGGAGACCCAGTACTTC.

This sequence joins TRBV6-5 and TRBJ1-5; D possibly corresponds to TRBD1 (5 bases). V was shortened by 6 bases and J by 7 bases, with 13 bases between the two germline ends. The CDR3 covers 13 residues. Germline V gene data show CDR1 as MNHEY and CDR2 as SVGAGI. The CDR3 loop is CASSSTGSQPQHF. As DNA, the CDR3 is TGTGCCAGCAGCTCCACAGGATCCCAGCCCCAGCATTTT.

This clonotype occurred a few times. This rearrangement joins TRBV12-3 or TRBV12-4 to TRBJ2-1; 11 bases fit TRBD1. Trimming took 4 bases from V and 7 from J; bases not matched to a gene: 9. The CDR3 sequence is 16 residues long. The CDR3 loop reads CASSSTGTGGVNEQFF. CDR3 DNA sequence: TGTGCCAGCAGTTCAACCGGGACAGGGGGAGTGAATGAGCAGTTCTTC.

This clonotype has a count of ten or more. This sequence joins TRBV27 and TRBJ2-1; 9 bases are a match to TRBD1. Germline V gene lookup returns CDR1 MNHEY and CDR2 SMNVEV (reference sequence). The CDR3 loop spans 13 amino acids. V shed 3 bases, J shed 10 bases, and the junction held 4 bases outside the gene matches. This CDR3 is CASSLGQGFEQFF. The CDR3 DNA sequence: TGTGCCAGCAGTTTGGGACAGGGTTTCGAGCAGTTCTTC.

This sequence joins TRBV7-2 and TRBJ1-6, with D unclear. Per germline, CDR1 SGHTA and CDR2 FQGNSA. V lost 3 bases and J 7 bases, leaving 10 bases between the germline ends. The CDR3 runs to 14 residues. CDR3 sequence reads: CASSFPELNSPLHF. The CDR3 DNA reads as TGTGCCAGCAGCTTTCCAGAACTGAATTCACCCCTCCACTTT.

The table lists this clonotype with a few counts. V and J are TRBV5-8 and TRBJ2-1; TRBD1 aligns across 8 bases. The junction had 7 bases not matched to a gene; V was cut back by 7 bases and J by 4 bases. The CDR3 contains 14 residues. The germline gives CDR1 SGHTS, CDR2 YDEGEE. CDR3 sequence reads: CASVDRGVYNEQFF. In nucleotides, the CDR3 is TGTGCCAGCGTTGACAGGGGAGTTTACAATGAGCAGTTCTTC.